Shown below are 18 T cell receptor beta chains from a single sample sequenced in a study of tumor and adjacent non-tumor tissue in lung cancer. The library came from three nested PCR rounds adapted from ARM-PCR protocols. TCRdb re-called the multiplex PCR reads through MiXCR, storing one row per CDR3 protein. This sample carries some 80,000 distinct CDR3 sequences, just over 75% of them seen once, and the ten largest clones take around 40%. No cell sorting was done before RNA was extracted from the tissue. The normal lung tissue was taken more than 3 cm from the tumor edge. The sequenced sample consisted of distant non-tumor lung tissue. These receptors were taken from a man between 65 and 85 years old with non-small cell lung cancer.

For this clonotype: A junction end diverges from the germline sequence, so it may reflect a read error. The chain is built from TRBV29-1 and TRBJ2-5, with D perhaps TRBD1 (6 bases). CDR3 size: 13 residues. Germline loops: CDR1 SQVTM, CDR2 ANQGSEA. In DNA, the CDR3 is TGCGGTGTGACCGACAGGTTCCAAGAGACCGAGTACTTC. Translated, it gives CGVTDRFQETEYF.

V usage is TRBV12-3 or TRBV12-4 and J usage is TRBJ2-5, with 10 bases fitting TRBD2. This CDR3 region has 15 residues. With 7 bases clipped from V and 8 bases from J, the junction kept 13 bases outside the gene matches. CDR3 nucleotides: TGTGCCAGCATCGGTCTAGCGGGAGTAGTGGACACCCAGTACTTC. It specifies CASIGLAGVVDTQYF.

This clonotype is a singleton in its sample. The junction departs from the called germline gene at one end, perhaps through a read error. The chain carries TRBV12-3 or TRBV12-4 and TRBJ1-2; D is unclear. This CDR3 has 13 residues. The CDR3 protein is CDSRYTEKYDYTF. Here the CDR3 DNA reads TGTGACAGCAGATACACCGAAAAATATGACTACACCTTC.

This clonotype was found many times. V is TRBV29-1 and J is TRBJ2-7; 7 positions match TRBD2. CDR1 is SQVTM, CDR2 ANQGSEA, per germline. The CDR3 consists of 15 residues. The junction had 10 bases not matched to a gene; V was cut back by 3 bases and J by 2 bases. CDR3 nucleotide sequence: TGCAGCGTTGATTTACCTAGCGGAGCAACCTACGAGCAGTACTTC. It yields the protein CSVDLPSGATYEQYF.

This clonotype was seen repeatedly, ten times or more. V usage is TRBV12-3 or TRBV12-4 and J usage is TRBJ1-1; D is ambiguous. V lost 7 bases, J lost 3 bases, and 18 bases lay in between. The CDR3 runs 15 residues. The CDR3 DNA follows: TGTGCCAGCAACCCAGAACGACTTGGGGACACTGAAGCTTTCTTT. It is translated as CASNPERLGDTEAFF.

Turning to this clonotype: At one end, the junction sequence differs from germline, possibly due to a read error. This chain joins TRBV4-1 and TRBJ1-1; D gene unclear. From germline, CDR1 is MGHRA and CDR2 YSYEKL. The CDR3 contains 13 residues. This CDR3 is CANSTQDGTEVFF. The DNA of the CDR3 is TGCGCCAACAGCACCCAGGATGGCACTGAAGTTTTCTTT.

Concerning this clonotype: The junction does not match germline at one end; this may be a read error. The chain combines TRBV12-3 or TRBV12-4 with TRBJ2-2; no clear D gene. CDR3 length: 15 residues. CDR3 loop: CARSSQHGNAGELFF. In DNA, the CDR3 is TGTGCCAGGAGTTCCCAACATGGGAATGCCGGGGAGCTGTTTTTT.

The CDR3 is CASSRTGVKSEAFF. As DNA, the CDR3 is TGTGCCAGCAGCAGGACAGGCGTGAAGTCTGAAGCTTTCTTT. The chain has TRBV5-5 and TRBJ1-1, with 7 positions matching TRBD1. The CDR3 extends over 14 amino acids. CDR1 is SGHKS and CDR2 is YYEKEE in the germline V gene (reference sequence). Losses at the gene ends were 4 bases for V and 6 bases for J; bases not matched to a gene: 9. The whole variable domain, remainder taken from reference TRBV5-5 and TRBJ1-1, is DAGVTQSPTHLIKTRGQQVTLRCSPISGHKSVSWYQQVLGQGPQFIFQYYEKEERGRGNFPDRFSARQFPNYSSELNVNALLLGDSALYLCASSRTGVKSEAFFGQGTRLTVV.

This clonotype occurred a few times. The V and J genes are TRBV30 and TRBJ2-5; D perhaps matches TRBD2 (6 bases). The CDR3 sequence is 12 residues long. Germline V lookup: CDR1 GTSNPN, CDR2 SVGIG (reference sequence). V dropped 3 bases and J dropped 5 bases, with 10 bases sitting between them. The CDR3 DNA reads TGTGCCTGGAGGGGGGGTTCCGAGACCCAGTACTTC. As protein: CAWRGGSETQYF.

This clonotype was detected ten times or more. The chain recombines TRBV14 with TRBJ1-2; D is unclear. CDR1 is SGHDN and CDR2 is FVKESK in the germline V gene. Trimming took off 1 base at V and 2 bases at J, with 8 bases between the two ends. The CDR3 covers 14 residues. The CDR3 protein is CASSQGISNYGYTF. The CDR3 bases are TGTGCCAGCAGCCAAGGGATATCCAACTATGGCTACACCTTC.

This clonotype was seen a single time. Germline is not matched at one junction end, which may reflect a read error. The J gene is TRBJ2-2, the V gene TRBV6-2 or TRBV6-3; D may be TRBD2 (6 bases). This CDR3 has 14 residues. CDR1 and CDR2 from the germline V gene are MNHEY and SVGEGT. The CDR3 DNA reads as TGTGCCAGCAAACGCGGGACCTCAGCTGGGGAGCTGCTTTTT. As protein: CASKRGTSAGELLF.

Of note for this clonotype: One end of the junction varies from germline; a read error may be responsible. V usage is TRBV12-3 or TRBV12-4 and J usage is TRBJ2-7; D uncertain. The CDR3 spans 11 residues. CDR3 residues: CASSTSIEQCF. The CDR3 region has the DNA TGTGCCAGCAGTACGTCCATCGAGCAGTGCTTC.

For this clonotype: Likely a read error: the CDR3 ends without its conserved phenylalanine or tryptophan. The chain is built from TRBV20-1 and TRBJ1-5, with 7 positions matching TRBD1. This CDR3 contains 15 residues. J lost 4 bases, V lost 5 bases, and 11 bases had no gene match. The germline V gene has CDR1 DFQATT and CDR2 SNEGSKA (reference sequence). The CDR3 region is CSADPDRKENQPQHS. The CDR3 coding sequence is TGCAGTGCTGACCCGGACAGGAAGGAGAATCAGCCCCAGCATTCT.

J is TRBJ1-6 and V is TRBV5-1; D not certain. Germline-derived CDR1 and CDR2 are SGHRS and YFSETQ. The CDR3 extends over 14 amino acids. V gave up 4 bases and J gave up 8 bases, with 13 bases separating them. The CDR3: CASSTQRWDSPLHF. The CDR3 DNA is TGCGCCAGCAGCACCCAGCGTTGGGATTCACCCCTCCACTTT.

On this clonotype: Since a much larger clone is just one base distant, this may be a read error. The chain uses TRBV4-2 and TRBJ1-1, with D perhaps TRBD1 (6 bases). Germline lookup yields CDR1 LGHNA and CDR2 YNFKEQ. The CDR3 consists of 14 residues. CDR3: CASSLGQTNIEAFF. The DNA of the CDR3 is TGTGCCAGCAGCTTGGGACAAACGAACATTGAAGCTTTCTTT.

This clonotype has at least ten counts. CDR3 nucleotides: TGTGCCAGCAGCTGGCGGGGGGGCCGGGCAGATACGCAGTATTTT. Translation: CASSWRGGRADTQYF. V gene TRBV5-4 combines with J gene TRBJ2-3; 9 nucleotides match TRBD2. This CDR3 has 15 amino acids. CDR1 SGHNT and CDR2 YYREEE come from the germline V gene (reference sequence). V trimming: 3 bases; J trimming: 4 bases; junction bases outside the gene matches: 6.

The chain links TRBV13 to TRBJ2-7; 7 bases are a match to TRBD1. Unmatched junction bases numbered 13, after V lost 5 bases and J lost 0 bases. The CDR3 runs 17 residues. Per germline, CDR1 PRHDT and CDR2 FYEKMQ (reference sequence). Written as DNA, the CDR3 is TGTGCCAGCAGCCCCCATCCCGACAGGGAAGCCTCCTACGAGCAGTACTTC. Translation: CASSPHPDREASYEQYF.

This chain uses TRBV28 with TRBJ2-1, with TRBD2 as a possible D gene (6 bases). The J call is in doubt because the DNA end fits TRBJ2-7 better. Germline CDR1 reads MDHEN; CDR2 reads SYDVKM. The CDR3 covers 15 residues. CDR3 coding DNA: TGTGCCAGCAGTTTCAATCGGGGGATTGGTGGTGAGCAGTACTTC. It translates to CASSFNRGIGGEQYF.